This T cell receptor beta chain was documented in a study of shared clonotypes between healthy human individuals. Study context: Each donor's CD8 memory used one plate, CD8 naive two, each CD4 subset three.

Germline lookup yields CDR1 SEHNR and CDR2 FQNEAQ (reference sequence). CDR3 length: 12 residues. The V end lost 10 bases, the J end lost 10 bases, and 17 bases lay between the germline ends. Researchers divided each subset's genomic DNA evenly across several immunoSEQ plates. Using immunoSEQ multiplex PCR, the repertoire was profiled, and TCRdb retains in-frame clones only, with some absent. The data contain some 2,000,000 clones, 90% to 95% of them singletons. Points from the study as a whole: Naive subsets tended to show greater estimated richness than memory subsets.

As regards this clone: What it recognizes is unknown.

The TCR sequence derives from a man between 18 and 35 years old in good health. Sequencing was performed on naive CD4+ T cells sorted from blood. The subset: CD45RA+ positively selected. The chain recombines TRBV7-9 with TRBJ1-3; D call uncertain. The CDR3: CATLTDSRTIYF. The CDR3 DNA reads TGTGCCACCCTGACCGACTCGAGGACCATATATTTT.